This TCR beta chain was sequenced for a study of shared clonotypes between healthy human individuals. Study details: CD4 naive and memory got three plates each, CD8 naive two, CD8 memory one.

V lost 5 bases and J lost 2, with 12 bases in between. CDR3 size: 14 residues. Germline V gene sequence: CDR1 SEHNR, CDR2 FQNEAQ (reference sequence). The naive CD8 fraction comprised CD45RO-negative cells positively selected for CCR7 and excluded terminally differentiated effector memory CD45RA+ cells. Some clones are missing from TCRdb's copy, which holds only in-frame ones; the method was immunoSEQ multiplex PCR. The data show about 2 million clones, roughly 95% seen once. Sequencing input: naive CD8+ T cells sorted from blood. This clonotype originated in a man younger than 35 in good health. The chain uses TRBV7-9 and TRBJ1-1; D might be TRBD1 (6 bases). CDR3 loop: CASSATGLNTEAFF. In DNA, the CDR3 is TGTGCCAGCAGCGCTACAGGGTTAAACACTGAAGCTTTCTTT.